Each of the 9 T cell receptor beta chains below was sequenced from the same sample in a study of blood T cell repertoires in COVID-19 (dated by TCRdb to the early 2020s). To prepare the library, the immunoSEQ multiplex PCR assay was applied. Held by TCRdb, this immuneACCESS table contains in-frame sequences only and omits some clones. Under half of the omission traces to an unresolved V gene where checked; the cause of the rest is unknown. This sample holds about 250,000 clones; roughly 90% were observed only once. The ten largest account for around 2.6% of the sample. Sequencing was performed on PBMCs or T cells enriched from blood (not recorded which). These receptors came from a woman under 40 with acute COVID-19.

This sequence joins TRBV2 and TRBJ1-1; no definite D call. Germline V gives CDR1 SNHLY, CDR2 FYNNEI. V was shortened by 11 bases and J by 3 bases, with 13 bases between the two germline ends. The CDR3 consists of 12 residues. For the CDR3, the DNA is TGTGCCTCCAGACCAGGTTACACTGAAGCTTTCTTT. Translated, it gives CASRPGYTEAFF.

The CDR3 region has the DNA TGTGCCAGCAGTTTTGGGAGAAATTCACCCCTCCACTTT. Amino acid sequence: CASSFGRNSPLHF. This chain uses TRBV27 with TRBJ1-6; D gene unclear. Germline CDR1 reads MNHEY; CDR2 reads SMNVEV (reference sequence). V was shortened by 3 bases and J by 7 bases, with 7 bases between the two germline ends. There are 13 residues in the CDR3.

V and J are TRBV5-5 and TRBJ1-5; D might be TRBD1 (5 bases). Trimming took off 1 base at V and 7 bases at J, with 15 bases between the two ends. This CDR3 is built from 15 residues. Germline V gene lookup returns CDR1 SGHKS and CDR2 YYEKEE (reference sequence). CDR3 loop: CASSLYGSGGQPQHF. The CDR3 nucleotides are TGTGCCAGCAGCTTGTACGGCTCCGGGGGACAGCCCCAGCATTTT.

The V call is TRBV6-6, the J call TRBJ2-3; 10 nucleotides align to TRBD2. CDR1 is MNHNY and CDR2 is SVGAGI in the germline V gene (reference sequence). The CDR3 loop spans 15 amino acids. V was clipped by 6 bases and J by 3 bases; unmatched bases: 6. The CDR3 DNA sequence: TGTGCCAGCAGCCAACTAGCGGGGATAACAGATACGCAGTATTTT. Translated: CASSQLAGITDTQYF.

In DNA form, the CDR3 reads TGCGCCAGCAGCCTCGCGGGGTACTATGGCTACACCTTC. Residues: CASSLAGYYGYTF. The J gene is TRBJ1-2, the V gene TRBV10-2; D unresolved. Per germline, CDR1 WSHSY and CDR2 SAAADI. This CDR3 is built from 13 residues. The V end lost 6 bases, the J end lost 3 bases, and 11 bases lay between the germline ends.

To note about this clone: The same CDR3 can be traced to other DNA sequences in this sample. This sequence joins TRBV19 and TRBJ1-1; 7 bases are shared with TRBD1. The CDR3 length is 14 residues. With V trimmed by 5 bases and J by 1 base, 4 bases remained unmatched. Per germline, CDR1 LNHDA and CDR2 SQIVND (reference sequence). CDR3 region: CASSPRTGNTEAFF. CDR3 coding DNA: TGTGCCAGTAGTCCTCGGACAGGGAACACTGAAGCTTTCTTT.

CDR3 amino acids: CSASRQETQYF. CDR3 bases: TGCAGTGCTAGCCGTCAAGAGACCCAGTACTTC. The V and J genes are TRBV20-1 and TRBJ2-5; D is unresolved. The CDR3 is made up of 11 amino acids. The germline V gene encodes CDR1 DFQATT and CDR2 SNEGSKA (reference sequence). V gave up 3 bases and J gave up 2 bases, with 4 bases separating them.

The gene calls are TRBV10-3 and TRBJ2-1, with D possibly being TRBD1 (6 bases). The germline V gene encodes CDR1 ENHRY and CDR2 SYGVKD. The CDR3 spans 15 residues. Trimming left V 4 bases short and J 0 bases short, with 10 bases between. CDR3 in amino acids: CAISGDNSSYNEQFF. In nucleotides, the CDR3 is TGTGCCATCAGTGGGGACAACAGCTCCTACAATGAGCAGTTCTTC.

The CDR3: CASSDRGIEPQHF. The CDR3 DNA reads TGTGCCAGTTCTGACAGGGGGATCGAGCCCCAGCATTTT. The chain links TRBV19 to TRBJ1-5; TRBD1 matches 9 bases. From germline, CDR1 is LNHDA and CDR2 SQIVND (reference sequence). J lost 8 bases, V lost 8 bases, and 7 bases had no gene match. The CDR3 is 13 residues long.